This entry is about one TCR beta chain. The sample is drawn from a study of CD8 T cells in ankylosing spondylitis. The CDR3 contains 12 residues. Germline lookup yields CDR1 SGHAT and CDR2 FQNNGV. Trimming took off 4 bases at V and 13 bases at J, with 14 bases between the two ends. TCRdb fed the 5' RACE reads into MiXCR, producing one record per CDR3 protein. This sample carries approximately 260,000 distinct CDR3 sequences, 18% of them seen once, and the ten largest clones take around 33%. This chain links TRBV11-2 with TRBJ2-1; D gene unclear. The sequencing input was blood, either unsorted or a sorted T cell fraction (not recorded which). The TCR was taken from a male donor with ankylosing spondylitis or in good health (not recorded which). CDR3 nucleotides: TGTGCCAGCAGCTGGGAATTTGGATCACAGTTCTTC. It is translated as CASSWEFGSQFF.